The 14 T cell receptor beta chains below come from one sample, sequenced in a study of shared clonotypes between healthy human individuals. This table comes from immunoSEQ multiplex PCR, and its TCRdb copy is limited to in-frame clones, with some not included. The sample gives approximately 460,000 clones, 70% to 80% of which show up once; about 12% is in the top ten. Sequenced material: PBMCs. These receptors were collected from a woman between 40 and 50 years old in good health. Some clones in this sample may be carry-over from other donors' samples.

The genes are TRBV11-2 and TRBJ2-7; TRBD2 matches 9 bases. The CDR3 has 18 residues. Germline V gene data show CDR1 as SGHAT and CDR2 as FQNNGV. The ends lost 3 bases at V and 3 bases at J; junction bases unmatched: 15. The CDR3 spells CASSFDQREALTDYEQYF. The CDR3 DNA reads TGTGCCAGCAGCTTTGACCAGCGGGAGGCACTTACCGACTACGAGCAGTACTTC. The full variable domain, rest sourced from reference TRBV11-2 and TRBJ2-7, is EAGVAQSPRYKIIEKRQSVAFWCNPISGHATLYWYQQILGQGPKLLIQFQNNGVVDDSQLPKDRFSAERLKGVDSTLKIQPAKLEDSAVYLCASSFDQREALTDYEQYFGPGTRLTVT.

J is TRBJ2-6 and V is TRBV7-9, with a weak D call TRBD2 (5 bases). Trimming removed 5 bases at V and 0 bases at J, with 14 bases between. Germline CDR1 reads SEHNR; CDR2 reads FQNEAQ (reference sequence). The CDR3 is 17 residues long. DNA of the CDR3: TGTGCCAGCAGCCCCCTGGGAGCAACCTCTGGGGCCAACGTCCTGACTTTC. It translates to CASSPLGATSGANVLTF.

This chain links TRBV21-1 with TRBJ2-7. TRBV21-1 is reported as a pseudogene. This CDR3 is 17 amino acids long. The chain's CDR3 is CASSKALGHEIPYEQYF. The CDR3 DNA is TGTGCCAGCAGCAAAGCTTTAGGCCACGAGATACCCTACGAGCAGTACTTC.

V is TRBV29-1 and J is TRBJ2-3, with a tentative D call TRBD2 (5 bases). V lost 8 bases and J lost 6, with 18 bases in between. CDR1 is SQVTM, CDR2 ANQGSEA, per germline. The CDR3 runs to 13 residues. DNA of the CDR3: TGCAGCTCTGGAGCGGACCGGGTGGATACGCAGTATTTT. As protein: CSSGADRVDTQYF.

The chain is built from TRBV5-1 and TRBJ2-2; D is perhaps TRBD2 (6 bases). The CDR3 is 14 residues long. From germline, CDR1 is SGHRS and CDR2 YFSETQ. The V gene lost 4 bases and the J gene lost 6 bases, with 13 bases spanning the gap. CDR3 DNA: TGCGCCAGCAGCCCGGGGCCGGGAGCCGGGGAGCTGTTTTTT. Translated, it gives CASSPGPGAGELFF.

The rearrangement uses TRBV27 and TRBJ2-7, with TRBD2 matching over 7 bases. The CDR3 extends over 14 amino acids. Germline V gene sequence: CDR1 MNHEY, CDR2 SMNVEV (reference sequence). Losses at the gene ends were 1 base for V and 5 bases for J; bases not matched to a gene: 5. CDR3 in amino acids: CASSLWEGLNEQYF. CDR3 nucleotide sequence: TGTGCCAGCAGTTTATGGGAGGGCCTCAACGAGCAGTACTTC.

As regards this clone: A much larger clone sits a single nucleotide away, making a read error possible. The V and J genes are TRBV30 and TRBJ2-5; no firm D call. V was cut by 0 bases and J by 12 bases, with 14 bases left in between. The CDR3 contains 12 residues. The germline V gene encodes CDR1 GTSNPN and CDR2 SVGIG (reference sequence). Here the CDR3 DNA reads TGTGCCTGGAGTGTGGGGTTGTTGCTCAAGTACTTC. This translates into CAWSVGLLLKYF.

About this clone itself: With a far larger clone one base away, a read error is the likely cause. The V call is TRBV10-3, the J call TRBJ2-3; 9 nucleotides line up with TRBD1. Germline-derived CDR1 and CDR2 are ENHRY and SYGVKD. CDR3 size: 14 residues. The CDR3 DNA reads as TGTTCCATCAGCGGGACAGGGACAACAGATACGCAGTATTTT. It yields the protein CSISGTGTTDTQYF.

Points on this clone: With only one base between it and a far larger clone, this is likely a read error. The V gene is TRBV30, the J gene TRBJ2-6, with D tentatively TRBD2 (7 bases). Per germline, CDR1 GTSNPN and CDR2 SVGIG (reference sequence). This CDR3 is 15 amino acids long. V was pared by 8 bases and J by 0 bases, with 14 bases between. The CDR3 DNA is TGTGCCCGGGGGGCAGACCTCTCTGGGGCCAACGTCCTGACTTTC. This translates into CARGADLSGANVLTF.

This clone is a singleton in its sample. CDR3 coding DNA: TGTGCCAGCAGTGAAGCGCTTCAGGGCGGGTTGTCAGCCCAGCATTTT. It encodes CASSEALQGGLSAQHF. This rearrangement joins TRBV2 to TRBJ1-5; perhaps TRBD1 as D (5 bases). Germline loops: CDR1 SNHLY, CDR2 FYNNEI. CDR3 size: 16 residues. The V end was cut by 0 bases, the J end by 11 bases, with 20 bases between.

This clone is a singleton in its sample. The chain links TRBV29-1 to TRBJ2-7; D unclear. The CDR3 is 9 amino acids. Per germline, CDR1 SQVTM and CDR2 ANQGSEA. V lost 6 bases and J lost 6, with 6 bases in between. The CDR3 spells CSVGSEQYF. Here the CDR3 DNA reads TGCAGCGTAGGTAGCGAGCAGTACTTC.

Here the CDR3 DNA reads TGTGCCAGCAGCGTAGGTGACAGGGTCTACGAGCAGTACTTC. It encodes CASSVGDRVYEQYF. The chain has TRBV9 and TRBJ2-5; 7 bases match TRBD1. The last part of the DNA fits TRBJ2-7 better; the J call may be wrong. The germline V gene encodes CDR1 SGDLS and CDR2 YYNGEE. This CDR3 spans 14 amino acids.

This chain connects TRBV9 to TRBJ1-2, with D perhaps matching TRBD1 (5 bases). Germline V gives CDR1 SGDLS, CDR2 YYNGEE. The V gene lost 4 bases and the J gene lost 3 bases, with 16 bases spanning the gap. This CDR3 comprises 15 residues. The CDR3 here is CASSTSGGGDYGYTF. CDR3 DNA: TGTGCCAGCAGCACATCGGGTGGAGGGGACTATGGCTACACCTTC.

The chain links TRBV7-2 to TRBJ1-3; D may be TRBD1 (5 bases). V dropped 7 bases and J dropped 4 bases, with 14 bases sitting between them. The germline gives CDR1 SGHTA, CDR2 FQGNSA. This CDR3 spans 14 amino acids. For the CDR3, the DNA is TGTGCCAGCAACGAAATGGGGACGGGAAACACCATATATTTT. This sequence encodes CASNEMGTGNTIYF.